The present T cell receptor beta chain was sequenced within a study of blood T cells in healthy people across ages. Notes on the study in general: It was not possible, with unsorted PBMCs, to conclusively compare naive and antigen-experienced cells.

The use of a sample-barcoded 5' primer and a J-beta primer mix characterized a second PCR of roughly 7 to 11 cycles. TCRdb re-called the 5' RACE reads with MiXCR, one entry per CDR3 protein. This sample has roughly 1,500,000 distinct CDR3 sequences, with about 40% found just once. In the case of this clonotype: The antigen remains undetermined.

Germline values: CDR1 SEHNR, CDR2 FQNEAQ (reference sequence). The CDR3 totals 13 residues. Trimming took off 7 bases at V and 0 bases at J, with 7 bases between the two ends. The sequence derives from a woman aged 18-30 years in good health. Sequenced material: blood. This chain links TRBV7-9 with TRBJ2-4; D is uncertain. The CDR3, as DNA: TGTGCCAGCAATAACTTAGCCAAAAACATTCAGTACTTC. As protein: CASNNLAKNIQYF.